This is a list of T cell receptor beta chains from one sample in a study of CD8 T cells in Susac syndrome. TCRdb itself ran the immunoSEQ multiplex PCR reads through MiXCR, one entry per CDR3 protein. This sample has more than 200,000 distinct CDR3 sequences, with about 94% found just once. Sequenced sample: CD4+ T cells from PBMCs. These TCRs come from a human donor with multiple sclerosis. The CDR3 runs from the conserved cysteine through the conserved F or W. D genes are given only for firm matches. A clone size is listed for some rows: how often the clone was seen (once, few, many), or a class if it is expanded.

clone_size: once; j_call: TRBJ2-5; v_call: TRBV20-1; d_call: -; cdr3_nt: TGCAGTGCTAGAGATCTATGGGTGGCCGGAGAGACCCAGTACTTC; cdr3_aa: CSARDLWVAGETQYF
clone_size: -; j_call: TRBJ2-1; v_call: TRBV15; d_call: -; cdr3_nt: TGTGCCACCAGCAGAGCGTTCGGGGGCTGGGTGAATGAGCAGTTCTTC; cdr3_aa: CATSRAFGGWVNEQFF
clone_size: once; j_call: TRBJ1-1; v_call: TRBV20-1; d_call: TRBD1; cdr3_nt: TGCAGTGGGGCGGGACAGGGGAACACTGAAGCTTTCTTT; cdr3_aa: CSGAGQGNTEAFF
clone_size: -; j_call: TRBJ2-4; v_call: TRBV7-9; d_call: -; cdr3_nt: TGTGCCAGCAGCTTCCCCGCCGGAAACATTCAGTACTTC; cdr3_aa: CASSFPAGNIQYF
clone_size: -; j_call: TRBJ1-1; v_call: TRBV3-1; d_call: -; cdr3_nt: TGTGCCAGCAGCCGCCTAACCGGGACCCACGGAGGAACTGAAGCTTTCTTT; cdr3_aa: CASSRLTGTHGGTEAFF
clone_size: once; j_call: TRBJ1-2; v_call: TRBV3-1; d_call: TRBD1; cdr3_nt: TGTGCCAGCAGCCAAGGGAGACAGGGGAACTATGGCTACACCTTC; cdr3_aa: CASSQGRQGNYGYTF
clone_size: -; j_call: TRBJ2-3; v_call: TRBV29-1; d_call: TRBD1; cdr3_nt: TGCAGCGAAGGAGCAGGGGGAGCAGATACGCAGTATTTT; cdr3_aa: CSEGAGGADTQYF
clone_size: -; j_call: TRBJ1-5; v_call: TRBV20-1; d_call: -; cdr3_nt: TGCAGTGCTAGAGGAGTCAATCAGCCCCAGCATTTT; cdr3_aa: CSARGVNQPQHF
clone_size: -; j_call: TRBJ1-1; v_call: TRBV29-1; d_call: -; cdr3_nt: TGCAGCGTTGAAGCTGTCCCGAACACTGAAGCTTTCTTT; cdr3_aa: CSVEAVPNTEAFF
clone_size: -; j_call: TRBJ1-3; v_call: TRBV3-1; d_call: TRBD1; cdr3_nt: TGTGCCAGCAGCCAAGCACAGGGGAGAGGAAACACCATATATTTT; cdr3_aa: CASSQAQGRGNTIYF
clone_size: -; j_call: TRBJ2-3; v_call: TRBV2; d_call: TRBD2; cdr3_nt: TGTGCCAGCACCCCTGACCCGGGACTAGCCTCAGATACGCAGTATTTT; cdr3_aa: CASTPDPGLASDTQYF
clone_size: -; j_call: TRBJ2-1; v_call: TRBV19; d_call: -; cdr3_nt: TGTGCCAGTACTCGGGCCTTACCCTCCTACAATGAGCAGTTCTTC; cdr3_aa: CASTRALPSYNEQFF
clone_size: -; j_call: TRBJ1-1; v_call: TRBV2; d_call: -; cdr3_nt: TGTGCCAGCAACGAAACACCCCTGAACACTGAAGCTTTCTTT; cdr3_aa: CASNETPLNTEAFF
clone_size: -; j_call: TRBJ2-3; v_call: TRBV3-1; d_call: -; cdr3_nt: TGTGCCAGCAGCCCCACTACCTACTCAGATACGCAGTATTTT; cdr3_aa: CASSPTTYSDTQYF
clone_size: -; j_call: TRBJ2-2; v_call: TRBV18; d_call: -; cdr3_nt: TGTGCCAGCTCACCCGGGCGTGATGCGAACACCGGGGAGCTGTTTTTT; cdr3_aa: CASSPGRDANTGELFF
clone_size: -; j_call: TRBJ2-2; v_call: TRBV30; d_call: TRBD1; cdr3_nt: TGTGCCTGGAGTGGGGAAGACAGGGGGCCCACCGGGGAGCTGTTTTTT; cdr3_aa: CAWSGEDRGPTGELFF
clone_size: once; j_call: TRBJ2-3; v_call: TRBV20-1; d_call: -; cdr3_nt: TGCAGTGCTAGAGACAAGCGGACTTACACCCCGGGGGATACGCAGTATTTT; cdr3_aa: CSARDKRTYTPGDTQYF
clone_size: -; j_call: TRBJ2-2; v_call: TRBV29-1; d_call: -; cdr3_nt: TGCAGCGTTGGAACTAGCAACACCGGGGAGCTGTTTTTT; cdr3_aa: CSVGTSNTGELFF
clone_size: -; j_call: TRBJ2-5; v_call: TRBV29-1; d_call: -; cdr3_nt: TGCAGCGCCCCGCAAGGTGGGACGGAGACCCAGTACTTC; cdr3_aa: CSAPQGGTETQYF
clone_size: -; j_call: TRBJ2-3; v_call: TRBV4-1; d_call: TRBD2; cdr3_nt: TGCGCCAGCAGCCAAGGCGGGACTAGCGGGAGAACAGATACGCAGTATTTT; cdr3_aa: CASSQGGTSGRTDTQYF
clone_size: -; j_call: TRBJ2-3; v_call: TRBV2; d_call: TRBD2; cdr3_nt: TGTGCCAGCAGTGTCGGGAGGGGCACAGATACGCAGTATTTT; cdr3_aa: CASSVGRGTDTQYF
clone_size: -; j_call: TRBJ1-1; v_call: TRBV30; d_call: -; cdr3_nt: TGTGCCTCCCGCACCGGGGGGAACACTGAAGCTTTCTTT; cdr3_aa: CASRTGGNTEAFF
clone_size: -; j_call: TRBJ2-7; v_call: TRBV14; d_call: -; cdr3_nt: TGTGCCAGCAGCCAGATTCCCACCTACGAGCAGTACTTC; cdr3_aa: CASSQIPTYEQYF
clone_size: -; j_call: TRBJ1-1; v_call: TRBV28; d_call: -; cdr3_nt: TGTGCCAGCAGGGGACCGTATGAAGCTTTCTTT; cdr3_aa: CASRGPYEAFF
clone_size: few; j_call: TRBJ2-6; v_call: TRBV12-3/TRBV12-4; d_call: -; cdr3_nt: TGTGCCAGCAGTTTAGGCTCTGGGGCCAACGTCCTGACTTTC; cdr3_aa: CASSLGSGANVLTF
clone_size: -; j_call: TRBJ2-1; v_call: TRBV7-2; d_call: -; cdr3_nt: TGTGCCAGCAGCTTAGGCACCTCCTACAATGAGCAGTTCTTC; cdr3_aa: CASSLGTSYNEQFF
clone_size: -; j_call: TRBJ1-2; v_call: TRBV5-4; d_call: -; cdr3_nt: TGTGCCAGCAGCTCGCCGGGACTCTATGGCTACACCTTC; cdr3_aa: CASSSPGLYGYTF
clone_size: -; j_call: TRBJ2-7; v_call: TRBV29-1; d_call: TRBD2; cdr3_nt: TGCAGCGTTGAAGACGGGGGGGGCTACGAGCAGTACTTC; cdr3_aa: CSVEDGGGYEQYF
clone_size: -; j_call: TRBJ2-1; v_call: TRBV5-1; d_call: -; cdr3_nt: TGCGCCAGCAGCTTAAGCACAATCAATGAGCAGTTCTTC; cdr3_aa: CASSLSTINEQFF
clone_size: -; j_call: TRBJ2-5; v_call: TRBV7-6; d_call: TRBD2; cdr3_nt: TGTGCCAGCAGCCCAACCGGGACTAGCGGCCAAGAGACCCAGTACTTC; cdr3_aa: CASSPTGTSGQETQYF
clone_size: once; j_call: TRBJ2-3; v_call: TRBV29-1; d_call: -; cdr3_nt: TGCAGCGTATTTGGACAGATGAATACGCAGTATTTT; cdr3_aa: CSVFGQMNTQYF
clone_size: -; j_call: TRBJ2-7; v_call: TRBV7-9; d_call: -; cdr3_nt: TGTGCCAGCAGCTTAGGGCTCCGGGGCTTGAGCTCCTACGAGCAGTACTTC; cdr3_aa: CASSLGLRGLSSYEQYF
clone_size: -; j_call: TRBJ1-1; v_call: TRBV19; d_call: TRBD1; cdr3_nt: TGTGCCACACTAACCCGGACAGGGAATGAGGGTGAAGCTTTCTTT; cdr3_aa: CATLTRTGNEGEAFF
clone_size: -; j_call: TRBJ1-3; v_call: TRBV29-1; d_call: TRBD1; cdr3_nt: TGCAGCGTTGGAGACAGGGCTGCCGGAAACACCATATATTTT; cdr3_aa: CSVGDRAAGNTIYF
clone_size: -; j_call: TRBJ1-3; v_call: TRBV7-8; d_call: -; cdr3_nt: TGTGCCAGCAGCTCACGACGGTTCTCTGGAAACACCATATATTTT; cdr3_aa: CASSSRRFSGNTIYF
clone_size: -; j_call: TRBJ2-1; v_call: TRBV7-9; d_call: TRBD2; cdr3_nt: TGTGCCAGCAGCCCCGCCCTAGCGGGGCTATACGGTGAGCAGTTCTTC; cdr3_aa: CASSPALAGLYGEQFF
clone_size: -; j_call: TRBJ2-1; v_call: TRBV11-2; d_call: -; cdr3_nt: TGTGCCAGCAGCTTAGTGAGGGCTGGTGAGCAGTTCTTC; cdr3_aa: CASSLVRAGEQFF
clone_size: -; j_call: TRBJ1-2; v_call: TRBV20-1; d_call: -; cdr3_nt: TGCAGTGCCTCCACTCAGTCGGGGCGGGGGCACTATGGCTACACCTTC; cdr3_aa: CSASTQSGRGHYGYTF
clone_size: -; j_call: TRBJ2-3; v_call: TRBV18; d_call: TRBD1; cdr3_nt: TGTGCCAGCTCACCCGGGACAGGGACGACAGATACGCAGTATTTT; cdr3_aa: CASSPGTGTTDTQYF
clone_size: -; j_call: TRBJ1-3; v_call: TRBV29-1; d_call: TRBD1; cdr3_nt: TGCAGCGCCCGGACAGGGAGCTCTGGAAACACCATATATTTT; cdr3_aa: CSARTGSSGNTIYF
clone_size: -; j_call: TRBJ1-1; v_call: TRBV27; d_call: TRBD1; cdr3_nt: TGTGCCAGCAGTCCCCCTCCCGGGACAGGGGAAACTTTCTTT; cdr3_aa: CASSPPPGTGETFF